The T cell receptor (beta chain) described here comes from a study of OX40 agonist ivuxolimab in advanced cancers. In the study overall: Across the patients, intravenous ivuxolimab was delivered every 2 weeks at 0.01 to 10 mg/kg.

J gave up 3 bases and V 4 bases, and 7 bases lay outside the gene matches. The CDR3 has 16 amino acids. The germline V gene encodes CDR1 MDHEN and CDR2 SYDVKM. TCRdb's copy holds only in-frame clones and misses some; the assay was immunoSEQ multiplex PCR. Here the sample spans 37,000 or so clones, approximately 78% being singletons. The V call is TRBV28, the J call TRBJ2-1, with 9 positions matching TRBD1. Material: CD4+ or CD8+ T cells sorted from blood, obtained in a trial of the OX40 agonist ivuxolimab. The sequence derives from an adult with an advanced solid tumor such as melanoma, head and neck, liver or kidney cancer. CDR3 sequence: CASSSTGGSYYNEQFF. The CDR3 coding sequence is TGTGCCAGCAGTTCGACAGGGGGTTCCTACTACAATGAGCAGTTCTTC.